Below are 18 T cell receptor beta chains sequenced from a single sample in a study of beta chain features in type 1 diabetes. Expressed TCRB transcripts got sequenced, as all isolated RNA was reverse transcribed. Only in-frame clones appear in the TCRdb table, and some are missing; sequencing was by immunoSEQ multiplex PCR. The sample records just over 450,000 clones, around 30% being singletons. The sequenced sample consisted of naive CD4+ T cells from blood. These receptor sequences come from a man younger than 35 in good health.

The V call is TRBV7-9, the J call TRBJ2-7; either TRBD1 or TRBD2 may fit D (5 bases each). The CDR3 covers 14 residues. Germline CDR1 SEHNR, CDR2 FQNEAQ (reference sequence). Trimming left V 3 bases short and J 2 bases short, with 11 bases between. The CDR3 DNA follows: TGTGCCAGCAGCTTGGGGACGTCCCCCTACGAGCAGTACTTC. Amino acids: CASSLGTSPYEQYF.

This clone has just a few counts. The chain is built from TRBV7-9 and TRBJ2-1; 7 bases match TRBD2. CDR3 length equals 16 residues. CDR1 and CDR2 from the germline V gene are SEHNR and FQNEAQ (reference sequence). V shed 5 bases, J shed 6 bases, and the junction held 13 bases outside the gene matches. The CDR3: CASSQSGASGANEQFF. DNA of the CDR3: TGTGCCAGCAGCCAGTCAGGAGCTAGCGGAGCCAATGAGCAGTTCTTC.

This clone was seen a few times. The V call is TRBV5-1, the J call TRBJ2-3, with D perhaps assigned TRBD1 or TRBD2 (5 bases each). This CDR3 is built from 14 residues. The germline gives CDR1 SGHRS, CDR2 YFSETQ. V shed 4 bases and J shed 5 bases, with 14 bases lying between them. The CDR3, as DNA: TGCGCCAGCAGCCCCGGGGCTCCGGGAGATACGCAGTATTTT. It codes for CASSPGAPGDTQYF.

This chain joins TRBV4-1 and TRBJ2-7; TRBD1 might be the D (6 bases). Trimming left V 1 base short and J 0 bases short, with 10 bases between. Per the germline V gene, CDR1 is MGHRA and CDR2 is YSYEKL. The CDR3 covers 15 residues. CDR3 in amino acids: CASSQVPGDSYEQYF. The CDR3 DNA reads TGCGCCAGCAGCCAAGTTCCAGGGGACTCCTACGAGCAGTACTTC.

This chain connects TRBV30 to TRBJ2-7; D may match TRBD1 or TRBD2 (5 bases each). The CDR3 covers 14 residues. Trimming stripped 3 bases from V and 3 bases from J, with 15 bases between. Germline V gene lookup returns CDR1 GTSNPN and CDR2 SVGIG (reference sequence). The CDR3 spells CAWRILGEYYEQYF. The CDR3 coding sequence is TGTGCCTGGAGGATCCTAGGGGAGTACTACGAGCAGTACTTC.

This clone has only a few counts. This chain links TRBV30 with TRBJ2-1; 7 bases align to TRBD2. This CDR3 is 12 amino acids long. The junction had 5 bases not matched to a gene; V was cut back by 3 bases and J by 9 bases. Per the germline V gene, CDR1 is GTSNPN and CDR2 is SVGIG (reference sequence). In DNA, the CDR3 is TGTGCCTGGAGGGGAGGGAACAGTGAGCAGTTCTTC. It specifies CAWRGGNSEQFF.

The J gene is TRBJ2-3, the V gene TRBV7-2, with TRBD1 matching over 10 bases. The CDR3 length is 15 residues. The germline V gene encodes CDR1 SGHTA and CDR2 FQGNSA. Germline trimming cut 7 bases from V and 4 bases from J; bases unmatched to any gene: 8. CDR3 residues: CASTPGQGRSDTQYF. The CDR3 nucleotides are TGTGCCAGCACCCCGGGACAGGGGAGATCAGATACGCAGTATTTT.

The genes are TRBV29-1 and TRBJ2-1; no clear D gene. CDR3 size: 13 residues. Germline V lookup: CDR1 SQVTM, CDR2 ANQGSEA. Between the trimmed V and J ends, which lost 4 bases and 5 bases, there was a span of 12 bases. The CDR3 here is CSVVVRSDNEQFF. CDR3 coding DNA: TGCAGCGTTGTGGTGCGATCTGACAATGAGCAGTTCTTC.

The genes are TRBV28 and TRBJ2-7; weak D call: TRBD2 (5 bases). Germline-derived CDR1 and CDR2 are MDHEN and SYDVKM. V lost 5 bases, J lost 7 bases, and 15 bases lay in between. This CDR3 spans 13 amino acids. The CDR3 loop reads CASSPVIRGEQYF. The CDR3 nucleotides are TGTGCCAGCAGTCCTGTAATACGAGGGGAGCAGTACTTC.

The CDR3 protein is CATSRGSSGNTIYF. The CDR3 coding sequence is TGTGCCACCAGCAGGGGCAGCTCTGGAAACACCATATATTTT. This chain connects TRBV15 to TRBJ1-3; D call uncertain. V lost 3 bases and J lost 0, with 6 bases in between. The CDR3 contains 14 residues. Germline CDR1 and CDR2: LNHNV and YYDKDF (reference sequence).

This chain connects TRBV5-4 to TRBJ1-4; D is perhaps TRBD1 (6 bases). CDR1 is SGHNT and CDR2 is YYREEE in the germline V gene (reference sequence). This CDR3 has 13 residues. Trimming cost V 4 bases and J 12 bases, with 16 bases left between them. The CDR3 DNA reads TGTGCCAGCAGCGCGGAGAAGAGGACAGAACTGTTTTTT. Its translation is CASSAEKRTELFF.

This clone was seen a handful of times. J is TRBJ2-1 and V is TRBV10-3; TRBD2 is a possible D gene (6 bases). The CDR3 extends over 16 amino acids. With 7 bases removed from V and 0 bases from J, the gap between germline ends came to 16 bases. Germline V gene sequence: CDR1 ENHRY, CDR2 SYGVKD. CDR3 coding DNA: TGTGCCATCAACGGAGAGCGGGCGAGCTCCTACAATGAGCAGTTCTTC. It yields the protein CAINGERASSYNEQFF.

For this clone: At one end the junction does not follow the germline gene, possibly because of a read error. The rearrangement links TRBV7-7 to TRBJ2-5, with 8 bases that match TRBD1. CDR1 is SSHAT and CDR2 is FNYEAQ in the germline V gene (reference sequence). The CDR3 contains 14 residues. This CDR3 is CASSYDRTGRSQYF. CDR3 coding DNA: TGTGCTAGCAGCTACGATAGGACAGGGAGGTCTCAGTACTTC.

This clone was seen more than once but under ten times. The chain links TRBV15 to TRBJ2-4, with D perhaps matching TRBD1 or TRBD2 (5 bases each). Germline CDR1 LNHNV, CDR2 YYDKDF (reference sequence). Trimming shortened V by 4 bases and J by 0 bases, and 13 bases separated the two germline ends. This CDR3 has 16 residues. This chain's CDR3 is CATSIPRGLAKNIQYF. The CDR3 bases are TGTGCCACCAGCATCCCTCGGGGCCTAGCCAAAAACATTCAGTACTTC.

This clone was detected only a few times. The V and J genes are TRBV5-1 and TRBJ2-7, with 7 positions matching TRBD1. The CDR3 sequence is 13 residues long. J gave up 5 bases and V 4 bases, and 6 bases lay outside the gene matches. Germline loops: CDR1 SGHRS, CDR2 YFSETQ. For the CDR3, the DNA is TGCGCCAGCAGCCCAGACAGGGTTGACGAGCAGTACTTC. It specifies CASSPDRVDEQYF.

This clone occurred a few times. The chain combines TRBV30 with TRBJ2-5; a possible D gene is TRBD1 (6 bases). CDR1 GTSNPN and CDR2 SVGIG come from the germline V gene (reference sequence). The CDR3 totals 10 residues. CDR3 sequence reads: CAGAGETQYF. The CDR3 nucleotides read TGTGCGGGGGCAGGGGAGACCCAGTACTTC.

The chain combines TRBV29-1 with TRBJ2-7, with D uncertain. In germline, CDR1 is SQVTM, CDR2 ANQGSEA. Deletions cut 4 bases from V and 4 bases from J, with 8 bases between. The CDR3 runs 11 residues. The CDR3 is CSVASRYEQYF. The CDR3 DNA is TGCAGCGTTGCGTCCAGATACGAGCAGTACTTC.

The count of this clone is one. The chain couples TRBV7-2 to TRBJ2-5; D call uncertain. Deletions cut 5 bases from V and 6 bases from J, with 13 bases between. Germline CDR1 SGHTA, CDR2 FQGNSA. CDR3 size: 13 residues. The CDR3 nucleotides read TGTGCCAGCAGCCGCGACGGCCAGAAGACCCAGTACTTC. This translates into CASSRDGQKTQYF.